This T cell receptor (beta chain) comes out of a study of technical replicates of blood from a few donors. Sequenced by immunoSEQ multiplex PCR; TCRdb stores in-frame clones only, minus some. The sample holds roughly 68,000 clones, more than 85% seen once. CDR1 MGHDK and CDR2 SYGVNS come from the germline V gene. V lost 3 bases and J lost 8, with 13 bases in between. This CDR3 comprises 13 residues. The V gene is TRBV25-1, the J gene TRBJ2-5, with TRBD2 as a possible D gene (5 bases). The TCR sequence derives from a human donor in good health. Some clones in this sample may be carry-over from other donors' samples. Sequencing was performed on PBMCs. The CDR3 DNA reads as TGTGCCAGCAGTGAGAGCGGATGGGGTACCCAGTACTTC. It encodes CASSESGWGTQYF. Drawing the rest from reference TRBV25-1 and TRBJ2-5, the complete variable domain is EADIYQTPRYLVIGTGKKITLECSQTMGHDKMYWYQQDPGMELHLIHYSYGVNSTEKGDLSSESTVSRIRTEHFPLTLESARPSHTSQYLCASSESGWGTQYFGPGTRLLVL.